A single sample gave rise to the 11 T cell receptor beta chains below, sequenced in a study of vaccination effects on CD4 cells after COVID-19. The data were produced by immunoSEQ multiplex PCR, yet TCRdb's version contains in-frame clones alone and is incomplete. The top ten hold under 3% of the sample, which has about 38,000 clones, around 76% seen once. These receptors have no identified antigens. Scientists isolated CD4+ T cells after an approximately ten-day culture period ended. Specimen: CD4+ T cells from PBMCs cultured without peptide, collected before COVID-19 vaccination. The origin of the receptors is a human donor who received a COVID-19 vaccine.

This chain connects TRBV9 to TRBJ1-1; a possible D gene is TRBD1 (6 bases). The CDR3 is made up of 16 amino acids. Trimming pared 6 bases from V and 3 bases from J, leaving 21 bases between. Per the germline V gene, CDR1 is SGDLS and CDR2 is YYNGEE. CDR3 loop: CASTPTPRGRDTEAFF. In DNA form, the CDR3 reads TGTGCCAGCACCCCAACCCCCAGGGGCAGGGACACTGAAGCTTTCTTT.

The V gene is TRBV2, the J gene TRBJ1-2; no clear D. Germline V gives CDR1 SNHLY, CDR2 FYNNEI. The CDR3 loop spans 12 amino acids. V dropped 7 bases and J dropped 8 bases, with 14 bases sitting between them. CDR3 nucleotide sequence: TGTGCCAGCACCGCCGACCTAGGGGGCTACACCTTC. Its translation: CASTADLGGYTF.

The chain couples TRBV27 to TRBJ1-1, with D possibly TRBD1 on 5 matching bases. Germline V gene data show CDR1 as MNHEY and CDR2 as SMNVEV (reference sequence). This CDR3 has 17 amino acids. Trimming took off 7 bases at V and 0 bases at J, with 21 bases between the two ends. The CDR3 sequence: CASIKLPPGRVNTEAFF. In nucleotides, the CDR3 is TGTGCCAGCATCAAACTCCCTCCGGGCAGGGTGAACACTGAAGCTTTCTTT.

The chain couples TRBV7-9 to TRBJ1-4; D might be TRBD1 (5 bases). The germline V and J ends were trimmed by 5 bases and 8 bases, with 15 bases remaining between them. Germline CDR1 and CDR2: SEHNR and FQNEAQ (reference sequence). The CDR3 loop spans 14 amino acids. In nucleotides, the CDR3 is TGTGCCAGCAGCCTAAGGACTAACAGGGAAAAACTGTTTTTT. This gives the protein CASSLRTNREKLFF. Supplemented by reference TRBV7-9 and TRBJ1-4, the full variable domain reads DTGVSQNPRHKITKRGQNVTFRCDPISEHNRLYWYRQTLGQGPEFLTYFQNEAQLEKSRLLSDRFSAERPKGSFSTLEIQRTEQGDSAMYLCASSLRTNREKLFFGSGTQLSVL.

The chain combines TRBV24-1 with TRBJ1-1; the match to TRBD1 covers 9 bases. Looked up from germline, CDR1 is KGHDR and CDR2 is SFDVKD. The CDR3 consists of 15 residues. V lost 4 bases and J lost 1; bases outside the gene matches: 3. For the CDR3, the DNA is TGTGCCACCAGTGACCCGGGACAGGGGAACACTGAAGCTTTCTTT. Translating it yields CATSDPGQGNTEAFF.

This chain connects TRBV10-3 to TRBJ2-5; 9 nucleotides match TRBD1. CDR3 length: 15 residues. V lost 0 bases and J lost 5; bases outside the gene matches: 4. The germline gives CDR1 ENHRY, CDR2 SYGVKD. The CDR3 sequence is CAISESGTGHETQYF. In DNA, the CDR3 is TGTGCCATCAGTGAGTCGGGGACAGGGCACGAGACCCAGTACTTC.

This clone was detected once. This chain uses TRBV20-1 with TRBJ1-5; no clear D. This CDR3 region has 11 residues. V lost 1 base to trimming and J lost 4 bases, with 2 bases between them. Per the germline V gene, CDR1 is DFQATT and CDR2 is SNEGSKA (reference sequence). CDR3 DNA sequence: TGCAGTGCTAGAGGAAATCAGCCCCAGCATTTT. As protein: CSARGNQPQHF.

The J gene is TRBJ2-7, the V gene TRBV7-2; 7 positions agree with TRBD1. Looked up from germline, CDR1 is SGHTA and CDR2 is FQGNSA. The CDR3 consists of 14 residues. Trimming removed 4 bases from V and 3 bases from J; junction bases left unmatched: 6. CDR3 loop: CASSSQTGSYEQYV. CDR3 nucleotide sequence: TGTGCCAGCAGCTCACAGACAGGGAGCTACGAGCAGTACGTC.

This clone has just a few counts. The CDR3 spells CASSYRRGLYNEQFF. For the CDR3, the DNA is TGTGCCAGCAGTTATCGGCGGGGGTTATACAATGAGCAGTTCTTC. The chain joins TRBV6-5 to TRBJ2-1, with 7 bases identical to TRBD2. The V gene end was trimmed by 3 bases and the J gene end by 4 bases; junction bases not matched to a gene: 6. This CDR3 spans 15 amino acids. Germline lookup yields CDR1 MNHEY and CDR2 SVGAGI.

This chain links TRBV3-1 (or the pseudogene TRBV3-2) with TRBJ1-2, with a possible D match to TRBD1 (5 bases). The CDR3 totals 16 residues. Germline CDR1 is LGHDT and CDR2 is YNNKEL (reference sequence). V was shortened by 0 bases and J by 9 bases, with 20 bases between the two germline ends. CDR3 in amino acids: CASSQDQVGRGASYTF. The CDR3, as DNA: TGTGCCAGCAGCCAAGATCAAGTAGGGAGGGGCGCAAGCTACACCTTC.

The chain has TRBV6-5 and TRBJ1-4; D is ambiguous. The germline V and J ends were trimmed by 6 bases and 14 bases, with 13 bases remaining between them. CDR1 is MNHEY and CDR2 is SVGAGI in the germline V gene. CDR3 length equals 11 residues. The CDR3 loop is CASSSSGPLFF. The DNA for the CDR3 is TGTGCCAGCAGCTCCTCCGGGCCCCTGTTTTTT.